These 21 T cell receptor beta chains originate from one sample sequenced in a study of blood T cell repertoires in COVID-19. The table came from immunoSEQ multiplex PCR; TCRdb's copy has only in-frame clones and leaves some out. The sample consists of 230,000 or so clones, roughly 88% of them appearing once. The sequenced material came from PBMCs or T cells enriched from blood (not recorded which). Every receptor here comes from a woman in her thirties or forties with acute COVID-19.

V and J are TRBV5-5 and TRBJ2-7; tentatively, D is TRBD2 (6 bases). Between the trimmed V and J ends, which lost 1 base and 4 bases, there was a span of 15 bases. Germline V CDR1 and CDR2: SGHKS, YYEKEE (reference sequence). The CDR3 totals 15 residues. CDR3 DNA: TGTGCCAGCAGCTTGTGGGGGACTCAGACTTACGAGCAGTACTTC. Its translation is CASSLWGTQTYEQYF.

V is TRBV18 and J is TRBJ1-6; D call uncertain. Germline lookup yields CDR1 KGHSH and CDR2 LQKENI. The V gene lost 5 bases and the J gene lost 9 bases, with 11 bases spanning the gap. This CDR3 has 13 amino acids. DNA of the CDR3: TGTGCCAGCTCAGAAGAAGAGGGTTCACCCCTCCACTTT. It specifies CASSEEEGSPLHF. The full variable domain, in which reference TRBV18 and TRBJ1-6 provide the parts outside the CDR3, is NAGVMQNPRHLVRRRGQEARLRCSPMKGHSHVYWYRQLPEEGLKFMVYLQKENIIDESGMPKERFSAEFPKEGPSILRIQQVVRGDSAAYFCASSEEEGSPLHFGNGTRLTVT.

The V call is TRBV7-8, the J call TRBJ2-2, with D perhaps matching TRBD2 (7 bases). The V gene lost 1 base and the J gene lost 0 bases, with 12 bases spanning the gap. Per the germline V gene, CDR1 is SGHVS and CDR2 is FQNEAQ. The CDR3 loop spans 17 amino acids. The CDR3 spells CASSLGEGGPNTGELFF. In DNA, the CDR3 is TGTGCCAGCAGCTTAGGGGAGGGGGGCCCGAACACCGGGGAGCTGTTTTTT.

In its sample, this clone was seen many times. The V gene is TRBV15, the J gene TRBJ1-2; D possibly corresponds to TRBD1 (5 bases). The germline V gene has CDR1 LNHNV and CDR2 YYDKDF (reference sequence). V was clipped by 11 bases and J by 4 bases, with 17 bases between them. CDR3 size: 13 residues. CDR3 region: CAVSGRGGYGYTF. The CDR3 DNA reads TGTGCCGTAAGCGGGCGTGGGGGCTATGGCTACACCTTC.

This clone was detected a few times. The chain employs TRBV29-1 and TRBJ1-6, with D perhaps matching TRBD1 (5 bases). Germline V gene sequence: CDR1 SQVTM, CDR2 ANQGSEA. This CDR3 comprises 14 residues. V gave up 4 bases and J gave up 2 bases, with 9 bases separating them. The CDR3 region has the DNA TGCAGCGTTGGTGAAGGGGCCTATAATTCACCCCTCCACTTT. Amino acid sequence: CSVGEGAYNSPLHF.

This CDR3 is CSVKGQGSSPLHF. CDR3 in DNA: TGCAGCGTTAAAGGTCAGGGAAGTTCACCCCTCCACTTT. The chain joins TRBV29-1 to TRBJ1-6, with D possibly being TRBD1 (5 bases). This CDR3 has 13 amino acids. V lost 5 bases and J 9 bases, leaving 14 bases between the germline ends. CDR1 is SQVTM, CDR2 ANQGSEA, per germline.

This chain joins TRBV10-2 and TRBJ1-5; D remains ambiguous. The germline CDR1 and CDR2 sequences are WSHSY and SAAADI. Trimming removed 2 bases at V and 0 bases at J, with 8 bases between. This CDR3 comprises 15 residues. CDR3 sequence reads: CASSEIDYSNQPQHF. The CDR3 DNA follows: TGCGCCAGCAGTGAGATAGACTATAGCAATCAGCCCCAGCATTTT.

The V and J genes are TRBV5-5 and TRBJ2-2; D gene uncertain. The CDR3 has 13 residues. The V end lost 3 bases, the J end lost 0 bases, and 3 bases lay between the germline ends. CDR1 and CDR2 (germline): SGHKS, YYEKEE (reference sequence). The CDR3 region is CASSSANTGELFF. The CDR3 DNA follows: TGTGCCAGCAGCTCCGCGAACACCGGGGAGCTGTTTTTT.

The V and J genes are TRBV13 and TRBJ1-1; possibly TRBD1 for D (6 bases). Trimming removed 3 bases at V and 5 bases at J, with 13 bases between. Germline values: CDR1 PRHDT, CDR2 FYEKMQ (reference sequence). This CDR3 has 14 residues. CDR3 amino acids: CASSFDTGKTEAFF. In nucleotides, the CDR3 is TGTGCCAGCAGCTTCGATACAGGGAAGACTGAAGCTTTCTTT.

As to this clone: Other nucleotide sequences from this sample produce the same CDR3. The V gene is TRBV15, the J gene TRBJ2-1; 7 bases line up with TRBD1. The CDR3 is made up of 16 amino acids. The V gene end was trimmed by 3 bases and the J gene end by 0 bases; junction bases not matched to a gene: 5. CDR1 is LNHNV and CDR2 is YYDKDF in the germline V gene (reference sequence). This chain's CDR3 is CATSRSTGASYNEQFF. The CDR3 DNA reads TGTGCCACCAGCAGGTCCACAGGGGCCTCCTACAATGAGCAGTTCTTC.

This chain links TRBV11-3 with TRBJ2-5, with TRBD2 matching over 11 bases. The CDR3 runs 16 residues. J was trimmed by 4 bases and V by 4 bases; bases with no gene match: 8. The germline V gene has CDR1 SGHNT and CDR2 YENEEA. CDR3 residues: CASSSRLAGWRETQYF. The CDR3 nucleotides read TGTGCCAGCAGCTCCCGACTAGCGGGATGGCGAGAGACCCAGTACTTC.

This clone was recorded once. This rearrangement joins TRBV5-1 to TRBJ1-4, with D uncertain. Germline V gene lookup returns CDR1 SGHRS and CDR2 YFSETQ. CDR3 length equals 14 residues. V lost 2 bases to trimming and J lost 6 bases, with 11 bases between them. CDR3 loop: CASSFSSGDEKLFF. The CDR3 nucleotides read TGCGCCAGCAGCTTTAGCAGCGGGGATGAAAAACTGTTTTTT.

The CDR3 nucleotides are TGTGCCAGCAGCTTAGCCCCAGGGTTAGAGACCCAGTACTTC. As protein: CASSLAPGLETQYF. The V gene is TRBV7-2, the J gene TRBJ2-5; maybe TRBD1 (5 bases). V lost 0 bases and J 4 bases, leaving 9 bases between the germline ends. This CDR3 comprises 14 residues. CDR1 and CDR2 from the germline V gene are SGHTA and FQGNSA. Using reference TRBV7-2 and TRBJ2-5 for the parts outside the CDR3, the full variable domain is GAGVSQSPSNKVTEKGKDVELRCDPISGHTALYWYRQSLGQGLEFLIYFQGNSAPDKSGLPSDRFSAERTGGSVSTLTIQRTQQEDSAVYLCASSLAPGLETQYFGPGTRLLVL.

This clone occurred once. The chain joins TRBV6-2 or TRBV6-3 to TRBJ1-3; D is unresolved. The germline CDR1 and CDR2 sequences are MNHEY and SVGEGT. The CDR3 consists of 13 residues. With 4 bases removed from V and 0 bases from J, the gap between germline ends came to 4 bases. The CDR3 here is CASSLSSGNTIYF. The CDR3 nucleotides read TGTGCCAGCAGTTTGAGCTCTGGAAACACCATATATTTT.

The V gene is TRBV5-1, the J gene TRBJ2-5; possible D gene TRBD2, 7 bases. The V gene lost 3 bases and the J gene lost 1 base, with 16 bases spanning the gap. This CDR3 comprises 16 residues. Germline V gene lookup returns CDR1 SGHRS and CDR2 YFSETQ. The CDR3 nucleotides are TGCGCCAGCAGCTGGGCCAAGGGAGGGGGCCAAGAGACCCAGTACTTC. The encoded protein is CASSWAKGGGQETQYF.

This chain connects TRBV7-2 to TRBJ2-1; D is perhaps TRBD2 (6 bases). The CDR3 covers 16 residues. CDR1 is SGHTA, CDR2 FQGNSA, per germline. Trimming left V 5 bases short and J 9 bases short, with 23 bases between. The CDR3 here is CASSPFDIRGTREQFF. The DNA for the CDR3 is TGTGCCAGCAGCCCCTTCGACATCCGAGGGACTCGTGAGCAGTTCTTC. Supplemented by reference TRBV7-2 and TRBJ2-1, the full variable domain reads GAGVSQSPSNKVTEKGKDVELRCDPISGHTALYWYRQSLGQGLEFLIYFQGNSAPDKSGLPSDRFSAERTGGSVSTLTIQRTQQEDSAVYLCASSPFDIRGTREQFFGPGTRLTVL.

The chain recombines TRBV9 with TRBJ1-5, with TRBD1 matching 12 bases. This CDR3 is built from 15 residues. Unmatched junction bases numbered 3, after V lost 2 bases and J lost 6 bases. Germline-derived CDR1 and CDR2 are SGDLS and YYNGEE. CDR3 residues: CASSVGTGGPQPQHF. The CDR3 DNA follows: TGTGCCAGCAGCGTGGGGACAGGGGGCCCTCAGCCCCAGCATTTT.

CDR3 loop: CASSLDGSAYGYTF. Here the CDR3 DNA reads TGTGCCAGCAGCTTAGATGGCAGCGCCTATGGCTACACCTTC. The chain is built from TRBV11-2 and TRBJ1-2; D is unresolved. CDR1 and CDR2 (germline): SGHAT, FQNNGV. Trimming removed 0 bases from V and 4 bases from J, with 9 bases in between. The CDR3 loop spans 14 amino acids.

This sequence joins TRBV7-2 and TRBJ1-2; 9 positions match TRBD1. J was trimmed by 14 bases and V by 1 base; bases with no gene match: 5. This CDR3 is 12 amino acids long. Germline V gives CDR1 SGHTA, CDR2 FQGNSA. The CDR3 spells CASSLGGTGTTF. As DNA, the CDR3 is TGTGCCAGCAGCTTAGGGGGGACAGGGACTACCTTC. Full variable domain (missing parts from reference TRBV7-2 and TRBJ1-2): GAGVSQSPSNKVTEKGKDVELRCDPISGHTALYWYRQSLGQGLEFLIYFQGNSAPDKSGLPSDRFSAERTGGSVSTLTIQRTQQEDSAVYLCASSLGGTGTTFGSGTRLTVV.

This rearrangement joins TRBV11-3 to TRBJ2-2, with D hard to call. CDR1 SGHNT and CDR2 YENEEA come from the germline V gene. The CDR3 runs 15 residues. Trimming removed 5 bases from V and 7 bases from J, with 17 bases in between. The CDR3 region has the DNA TGTGCCAGCAGCCCACCGGAGCTATCTCTCGGGGAGCTGTTTTTT. Translating gives CASSPPELSLGELFF.

The V and J genes are TRBV19 and TRBJ1-5; TRBD1 might be the D (5 bases). The CDR3 is made up of 19 amino acids. From germline, CDR1 is LNHDA and CDR2 SQIVND (reference sequence). V shed 5 bases and J shed 4 bases, with 27 bases lying between them. CDR3 sequence reads: CASSSEGRASKVFNQPQHF. CDR3 DNA: TGTGCCAGTAGTTCCGAAGGCAGGGCTTCCAAGGTATTTAATCAGCCCCAGCATTTT.